A single sample gave rise to the 5 T cell receptor beta chains below, sequenced in a study of T cells in Graves' hyperthyroidism and ophthalmopathy. RNA transcripts gave rise to amplified TCR beta CDR3 regions. The study used the HTBI primer set for a first-round RT-PCR of the TCR CDR3. TCRdb ran MiXCR on the multiplex PCR reads and lists one entry per CDR3 protein. The data contain 600,000 to 650,000 distinct CDR3 sequences, less than 25% of them singletons. Sequenced material: blood. The source is a man aged 30 to 39 with Graves' ophthalmopathy.

This clonotype has only a few counts. V is TRBV4-3 and J is TRBJ2-1; no reliable D call. V was clipped by 0 bases and J by 3 bases, with 12 bases between them. Germline V CDR1 and CDR2: LGHNA, YSLEER. This CDR3 is built from 16 residues. CDR3 DNA sequence: TGCGCCAGCAGCCAAGAAAGGCAGAATTACTACAATGAGCAGTTCTTC. It specifies CASSQERQNYYNEQFF.

This chain connects TRBV20-1 to TRBJ2-5; D may correspond to TRBD1 or TRBD2 (6 bases each). This CDR3 comprises 14 residues. The V and J ends lost 6 bases and 4 bases respectively, with 18 bases between them. Germline V gives CDR1 DFQATT, CDR2 SNEGSKA (reference sequence). Here the CDR3 reads CSARVLGGRETQYF. CDR3 bases: TGCAGTGCCCGCGTCCTGGGGGGCAGAGAGACCCAGTACTTC.

The chain carries TRBV19 and TRBJ2-1, with 12 bases matching TRBD2. The length of the CDR3 is 17 residues. The J segment lost 4 bases and the V segment lost 8 bases, leaving 12 bases of the junction unmatched. Germline CDR1 and CDR2: LNHDA and SQIVND (reference sequence). CDR3 region: CASRPSGRVGGYNEQFF. The CDR3 nucleotides read TGTGCCAGTCGGCCTAGCGGGAGGGTTGGTGGATACAATGAGCAGTTCTTC.

The chain links TRBV2 to TRBJ2-2; D perhaps matches TRBD1 (5 bases). Germline CDR1 SNHLY, CDR2 FYNNEI. The CDR3 length is 16 residues. Trimming shortened V by 2 bases and J by 4 bases, and 14 bases separated the two germline ends. This CDR3 reads CASSERDTGRTGELFF. DNA of the CDR3: TGTGCCAGCAGTGAAAGGGATACAGGACGCACCGGGGAGCTGTTTTTT. The full variable domain, completed using reference TRBV2 and TRBJ2-2, is EPEVTQTPSHQVTQMGQEVILRCVPISNHLYFYWYRQILGQKVEFLVSFYNNEISEKSEIFDDQFSVERPDGSNFTLKIRSTKLEDSAMYFCASSERDTGRTGELFFGEGSRLTVL.

V and J are TRBV27 and TRBJ1-5, with D possibly matching TRBD1 (5 bases). V lost 1 base and J lost 0, with 10 bases in between. The germline CDR1 and CDR2 sequences are MNHEY and SMNVEV (reference sequence). The CDR3 runs to 16 residues. CDR3 loop: CASSLLGRASNQPQHF. Here the CDR3 DNA reads TGTGCCAGCAGTTTATTGGGCAGGGCTAGCAATCAGCCCCAGCATTTT.